This is a list of T cell receptor beta chains from one sample in a study of immune evolution from preneoplasia to lung adenocarcinoma. Sequencing was performed with immunoSEQ multiplex PCR; in TCRdb, only in-frame clones are kept and a portion is missing. The table has 10,000 or so clones, over 60% seen once. The sample comprised FFPE minimally invasive lung adenocarcinoma tissue. The receptors stem from a person between 70 and 80 years old with lung adenocarcinoma. Some clones in this sample may be carry-over from other donors' samples. The CDR3 runs from the conserved cysteine through the conserved F or W. The D gene is left open where the match is weak. Size tells how often a clone was seen (once, few, many) or the class of an expanded clone, and some rows leave it out.

J: TRBJ1-5
V: TRBV7-8
size: NA
D: TRBD1
CDR3: CANSLADRDNQPQHF
DNA: TGTGCCAACAGCTTAGCGGACAGGGACAATCAGCCCCAGCATTTT

J: TRBJ2-7
V: TRBV28
size: NA
D: TRBD2
CDR3: CASNAAGLAGARVWEQYF
DNA: TGTGCCAGCAATGCCGCGGGACTAGCGGGGGCCCGGGTTTGGGAGCAGTACTTC

J: TRBJ2-3
V: TRBV19
size: NA
D: TRBD2
CDR3: CASSSGRASGTDTQYF
DNA: TGTGCCAGTAGTAGCGGGAGGGCCTCGGGCACAGATACGCAGTATTTT

J: TRBJ2-5
V: TRBV29-1
size: NA
D: TRBD1
CDR3: CSVDSQGAVSETQYF
DNA: TGCAGCGTTGATAGTCAGGGGGCCGTTTCAGAGACCCAGTACTTC

J: TRBJ2-2
V: TRBV6-6
size: NA
D: TRBD1
CDR3: CASSYSARGPGELFF
DNA: TGTGCCAGCAGTTACTCGGCCAGGGGGCCCGGGGAGCTGTTTTTT

J: TRBJ2-5
V: TRBV6-1
size: NA
D: TRBD2
CDR3: CASSEWASGGQETQYF
DNA: TGTGCCAGCAGTGAATGGGCTAGCGGGGGGCAAGAGACCCAGTACTTC

J: TRBJ2-1
V: TRBV14
size: NA
D: TRBD2
CDR3: CASSQEFLAGEYNEQFF
DNA: TGTGCCAGCAGCCAAGAGTTTCTAGCGGGAGAGTACAATGAGCAGTTCTTC

J: TRBJ2-7
V: TRBV30
size: NA
D: TRBD1
CDR3: CAWSVGQGIHEQYF
DNA: TGTGCCTGGAGTGTCGGACAGGGGATCCACGAGCAGTACTTC

J: TRBJ2-3
V: TRBV30
size: NA
D: NA
CDR3: CAWTEPLTDTQYF
DNA: TGTGCCTGGACCGAACCACTCACAGATACGCAGTATTTT

J: TRBJ1-1
V: TRBV21-1
size: few
D: NA
CDR3: CASSLTGTVNTEAFF
DNA: TGTGCCAGCAGCCTCACCGGGACGGTGAACACTGAAGCTTTCTTT

J: TRBJ2-1
V: TRBV6-5
size: NA
D: NA
CDR3: CASRTTRLSYNEQFF
DNA: TGTGCCAGCAGGACGACCCGTCTGTCCTACAATGAGCAGTTCTTC

J: TRBJ2-7
V: TRBV6-1
size: few
D: NA
CDR3: CASSDRVKVAYEQYF
DNA: TGTGCCAGCAGTGACAGGGTTAAGGTGGCCTACGAGCAGTACTTC

J: TRBJ2-7
V: TRBV29-1
size: NA
D: TRBD2
CDR3: CSVVPGLAGGYEQYF
DNA: TGCAGCGTCGTCCCGGGACTAGCGGGGGGGTACGAGCAGTACTTC

J: TRBJ2-7
V: TRBV4-2
size: NA
D: TRBD1
CDR3: CASSRTTTGDSYEQYF
DNA: TGTGCCAGCAGCCGAACCACGACAGGGGACTCCTACGAGCAGTACTTC

J: TRBJ1-5
V: TRBV5-1
size: few
D: NA
CDR3: CASSLGTLGQPQHF
DNA: TGCGCCAGCAGCTTGGGGACCTTGGGTCAGCCCCAGCATTTT

J: TRBJ2-7
V: TRBV29-1
size: NA
D: TRBD2
CDR3: CSAQAGTSGSYEQYF
DNA: TGCAGCGCTCAAGCCGGGACTAGCGGGAGCTACGAGCAGTACTTC

J: TRBJ1-2
V: TRBV28
size: NA
D: NA
CDR3: CASSPQAGVLYGYTF
DNA: TGTGCCAGCAGTCCCCAAGCCGGGGTTCTCTATGGCTACACCTTC